These 16 T cell receptor beta chains originate from one sample sequenced in a study of blood T cell repertoires in COVID-19. Profiling relied on immunoSEQ multiplex PCR, and the TCRdb table lists in-frame clones only, not all of them. The data show around 180,000 clones, around 87% seen once. The specimen was peripheral blood. These receptors came from a man aged 40-49 years with active or convalescent COVID-19.

The rearrangement joins TRBV6-5 to TRBJ1-1; TRBD1 matches at 7 bases. The V and J ends lost 3 bases and 1 base, in that order; junction bases with no gene match: 8. Germline CDR1 is MNHEY and CDR2 is SVGAGI. The length of the CDR3 is 16 residues. The CDR3: CASSYSQGDGNTEAFF. The CDR3 bases are TGTGCCAGCAGTTATAGTCAGGGGGACGGGAACACTGAAGCTTTCTTT.

The gene calls are TRBV21-1 and TRBJ1-1; the table calls TRBD1, which could not be checked here. TRBV21-1 counts as a pseudogene. This CDR3 comprises 12 residues. The DNA for the CDR3 is TGTGCCACCGGGACAGAAGGGACTGAAGCTTTCTTT. Residues: CATGTEGTEAFF.

This chain uses TRBV6-2 or TRBV6-3 with TRBJ2-7; TRBD2 is a possible D gene (5 bases). Germline CDR1 reads MNHEY; CDR2 reads SVGEGT. Trimming took off 2 bases at V and 2 bases at J, with 16 bases between the two ends. CDR3 length: 16 residues. CDR3 amino acids: CASSYPRRGTPYEQYF. The CDR3 DNA reads as TGTGCCAGCAGTTACCCCCGACGGGGTACCCCCTACGAGCAGTACTTC.

The chain uses TRBV7-9 and TRBJ2-3, with 9 bases identical to TRBD1. CDR1 and CDR2 from the germline V gene are SEHNR and FQNEAQ (reference sequence). The length of the CDR3 is 14 residues. Germline trimming cut 4 bases from V and 4 bases from J; bases unmatched to any gene: 3. CDR3 in DNA: TGTGCCAGCAGCTGGGGACAGGGTCCAGATACGCAGTATTTT. Protein: CASSWGQGPDTQYF.

The chain carries TRBV5-1 and TRBJ1-4; 10 bases are shared with TRBD1. CDR1 and CDR2 from the germline V gene are SGHRS and YFSETQ. The CDR3 sequence is 16 residues long. V shed 2 bases and J 5 bases; nucleotides not matched to a gene: 6. CDR3 coding DNA: TGCGCCAGCAGCTTTTCCGCGGGACAGGGGAATGAAAAACTGTTTTTT. It specifies CASSFSAGQGNEKLFF. Variable domain in full (rest from reference TRBV5-1 and TRBJ1-4): KAGVTQTPRYLIKTRGQQVTLSCSPISGHRSVSWYQQTPGQGLQFLFEYFSETQRNKGNFPGRFSGRQFSNSRSEMNVSTLELGDSALYLCASSFSAGQGNEKLFFGSGTQLSVL.

The chain joins TRBV25-1 to TRBJ1-4, with D perhaps matching TRBD1 (5 bases). Deletions cut 5 bases from V and 6 bases from J, with 13 bases between. The CDR3 runs 14 residues. Germline V CDR1 and CDR2: MGHDK, SYGVNS. This chain's CDR3 is CASSSDSADEKLFF. CDR3 in DNA: TGTGCCAGCAGTTCTGACAGTGCGGATGAAAAACTGTTTTTT.

The chain is built from TRBV7-8 and TRBJ2-1; 9 bases are a match to TRBD2. The ends lost 3 bases at V and 6 bases at J; junction bases unmatched: 6. From germline, CDR1 is SGHVS and CDR2 FQNEAQ. CDR3 length equals 15 residues. This CDR3 reads CASSFKRGATNEQFF. As DNA, the CDR3 is TGTGCCAGCAGCTTCAAGCGGGGGGCCACCAATGAGCAGTTCTTC.

The chain is built from TRBV29-1 and TRBJ1-1, with TRBD1 identical over 9 bases. CDR3 length equals 14 residues. Germline V gives CDR1 SQVTM, CDR2 ANQGSEA. Unmatched junction bases numbered 12, after V lost 5 bases and J lost 8 bases. CDR3 DNA: TGCAGCGTTATAGGACAGGGGCGGTACGTGGAAGCTTTCTTT. Translating gives CSVIGQGRYVEAFF.

A few counts support this clone. The chain links TRBV6-1 to TRBJ1-1; no clear D. Germline assignment: CDR1 MNHNS and CDR2 SASEGT. V was pared by 3 bases and J by 5 bases, with 10 bases between. The CDR3 totals 13 residues. In nucleotides, the CDR3 is TGTGCCAGCAGTGAGGCAGGTGGGACTGAAGCTTTCTTT. This codes for CASSEAGGTEAFF.

The chain recombines TRBV4-1 with TRBJ2-2, with no clear D. This CDR3 is 15 amino acids long. V was trimmed by 5 bases and J by 0 bases, leaving 10 bases between them. The germline V gene encodes CDR1 MGHRA and CDR2 YSYEKL. The CDR3 region is CASSAGPSNTGELFF. CDR3 sequence (DNA): TGCGCCAGCAGCGCAGGCCCTTCGAACACCGGGGAGCTGTTTTTT.

The chain is built from TRBV10-2 and TRBJ1-3, with 9 nucleotides matching TRBD1. Germline-derived CDR1 and CDR2 are WSHSY and SAAADI. The CDR3 is made up of 16 amino acids. With 5 bases clipped from V and 3 bases from J, the junction kept 8 bases outside the gene matches. CDR3 loop: CASSSGTGNFGNTIYF. The CDR3 DNA sequence: TGCGCCAGCAGTTCCGGGACAGGGAATTTTGGAAACACCATATATTTT.

CDR3 protein: CASGQQGAYTQYF. In DNA, the CDR3 is TGTGCCAGCGGCCAACAGGGGGCCTATACGCAGTATTTT. The V and J genes are TRBV28 and TRBJ2-3, with 9 bases aligning to TRBD1. The V segment lost 8 bases and the J segment 7 bases; nucleotides outside the gene matches: 7. Germline assignment: CDR1 MDHEN and CDR2 SYDVKM. CDR3 length: 13 amino acids.

CDR3 in DNA: TGTGCCAGCAGCTCTCCCCGCCTAGGTTCACCCCTCCACTTT. Translation: CASSSPRLGSPLHF. This chain uses TRBV7-8 with TRBJ1-6, with D unresolved. V dropped 4 bases and J dropped 9 bases, with 13 bases sitting between them. Germline V gene sequence: CDR1 SGHVS, CDR2 FQNEAQ. The CDR3 covers 14 residues.

The chain joins TRBV13 to TRBJ1-2; D call uncertain. Germline loops: CDR1 PRHDT, CDR2 FYEKMQ (reference sequence). The length of the CDR3 is 14 residues. V dropped 3 bases and J dropped 7 bases, with 15 bases sitting between them. The CDR3 protein is CASSLGEGSGGYTF. The CDR3 DNA is TGTGCCAGCAGCTTGGGTGAGGGATCCGGTGGCTACACCTTC.

V and J are TRBV10-3 and TRBJ2-7; D not resolved. Germline V gene data show CDR1 as ENHRY and CDR2 as SYGVKD. V gave up 4 bases and J gave up 4 bases, with 23 bases separating them. The CDR3 spans 17 residues. The CDR3 here is CAISAGSQSLKGYEQYF. The CDR3 region has the DNA TGTGCCATCAGTGCAGGCAGTCAATCCCTTAAAGGATACGAGCAGTACTTC.

V is TRBV5-8 and J is TRBJ2-3, with D unresolved. The germline gives CDR1 SGHTS, CDR2 YDEGEE. The CDR3 has 13 residues. The V end was cut by 2 bases, the J end by 7 bases, with 11 bases between. In DNA form, the CDR3 reads TGTGCCAGCAGCTTCTCTGAGATGAATACGCAGTATTTT. Encoded protein: CASSFSEMNTQYF.